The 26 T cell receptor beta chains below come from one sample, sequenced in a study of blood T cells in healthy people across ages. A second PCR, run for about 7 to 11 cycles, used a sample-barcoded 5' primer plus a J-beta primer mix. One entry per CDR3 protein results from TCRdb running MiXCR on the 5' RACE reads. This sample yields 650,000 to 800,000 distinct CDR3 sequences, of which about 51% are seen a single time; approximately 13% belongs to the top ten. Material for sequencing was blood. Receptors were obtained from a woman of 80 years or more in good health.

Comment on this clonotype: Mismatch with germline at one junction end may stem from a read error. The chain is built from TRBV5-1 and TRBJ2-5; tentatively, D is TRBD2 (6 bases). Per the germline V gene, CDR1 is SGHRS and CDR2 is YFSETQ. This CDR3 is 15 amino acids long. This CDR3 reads CASSLVGLYQETQYF. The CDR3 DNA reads TGTGCCAGCAGCTTGGTGGGACTGTACCAAGAGACCCAGTACTTC.

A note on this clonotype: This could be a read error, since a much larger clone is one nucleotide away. The CDR3 DNA sequence: TGTGCCAACACGAAGGGGGTGGATACGCAGTATTTT. Translation gives CANTKGVDTQYF. The V gene is TRBV7-2, the J gene TRBJ2-3, with D maybe TRBD1 (6 bases). The CDR3 length is 12 residues. V dropped 10 bases and J dropped 6 bases, with 14 bases sitting between them. CDR1 SGHTA and CDR2 FQGNSA come from the germline V gene.

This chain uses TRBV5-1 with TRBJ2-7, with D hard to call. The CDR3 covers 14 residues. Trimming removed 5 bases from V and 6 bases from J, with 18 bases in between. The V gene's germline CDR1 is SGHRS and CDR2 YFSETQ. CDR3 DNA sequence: TGCGCCAGCAGACCCCCATTGAGCCCCTGCGAGCAGTACTTC. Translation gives CASRPPLSPCEQYF. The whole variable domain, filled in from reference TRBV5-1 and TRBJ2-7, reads KAGVTQTPRYLIKTRGQQVTLSCSPISGHRSVSWYQQTPGQGLQFLFEYFSETQRNKGNFPGRFSGRQFSNSRSEMNVSTLELGDSALYLCASRPPLSPCEQYFGPGTRLTVT.

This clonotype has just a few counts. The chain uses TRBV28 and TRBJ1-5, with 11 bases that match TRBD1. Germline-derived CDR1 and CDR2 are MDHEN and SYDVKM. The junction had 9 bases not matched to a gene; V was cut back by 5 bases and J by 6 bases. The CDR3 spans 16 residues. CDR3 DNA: TGTGCCAGCAGTCCCCGTAGGACAGGGGGCATTCAGCCCCAGCATTTT. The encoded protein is CASSPRRTGGIQPQHF.

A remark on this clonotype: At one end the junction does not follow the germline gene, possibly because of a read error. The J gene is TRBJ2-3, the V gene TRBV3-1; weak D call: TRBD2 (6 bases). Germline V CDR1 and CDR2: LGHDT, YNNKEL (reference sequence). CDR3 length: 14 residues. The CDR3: CANSPGTSIDTQYF. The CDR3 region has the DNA TGTGCCAACAGCCCCGGTACTAGCATAGATACGCAGTATTTT.

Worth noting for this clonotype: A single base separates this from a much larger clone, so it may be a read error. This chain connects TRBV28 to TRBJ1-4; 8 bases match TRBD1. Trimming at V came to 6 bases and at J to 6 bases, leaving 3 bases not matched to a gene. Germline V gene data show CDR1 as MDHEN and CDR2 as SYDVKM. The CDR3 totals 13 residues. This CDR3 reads CASSRGRDEKLFF. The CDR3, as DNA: TGTGCCAGCAGCAGGGGGCGGGATGAAAAACTGTTTTTT.

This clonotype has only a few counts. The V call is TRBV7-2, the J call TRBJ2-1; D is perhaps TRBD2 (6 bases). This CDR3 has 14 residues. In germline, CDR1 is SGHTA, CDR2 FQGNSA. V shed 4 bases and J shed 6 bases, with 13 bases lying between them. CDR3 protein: CASSSCREANEQFF. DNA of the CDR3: TGTGCCAGCAGCTCCTGTAGGGAGGCCAATGAGCAGTTCTTC.

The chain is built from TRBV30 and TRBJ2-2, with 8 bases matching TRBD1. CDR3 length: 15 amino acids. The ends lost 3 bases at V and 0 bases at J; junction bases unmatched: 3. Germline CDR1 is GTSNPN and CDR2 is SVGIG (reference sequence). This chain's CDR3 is CAWRLQGANTGELFF. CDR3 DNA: TGTGCCTGGAGGCTACAGGGGGCGAACACCGGGGAGCTGTTTTTT. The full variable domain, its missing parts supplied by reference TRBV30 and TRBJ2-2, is SQTIHQWPATLVQPVGSPLSLECTVEGTSNPNLYWYRQAAGRGLQLLFYSVGIGQISSEVPQNLSASRPQDRQFILSSKKLLLSDSGFYLCAWRLQGANTGELFFGEGSRLTVL.

In DNA form, the CDR3 reads TGCAGTGCGAAACCGGGACACCAAGAGACCCAGTACTTC. Its translation is CSAKPGHQETQYF. The rearrangement joins TRBV20-1 to TRBJ2-5, with D tentatively TRBD1 or TRBD2 (5 bases each). V lost 6 bases to trimming and J lost 0 bases, with 11 bases between them. This CDR3 has 13 residues. Germline V gene sequence: CDR1 DFQATT, CDR2 SNEGSKA (reference sequence).

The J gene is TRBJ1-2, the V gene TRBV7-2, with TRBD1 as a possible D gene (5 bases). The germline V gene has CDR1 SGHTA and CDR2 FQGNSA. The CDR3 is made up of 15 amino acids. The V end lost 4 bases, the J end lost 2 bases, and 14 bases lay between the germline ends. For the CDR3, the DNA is TGTGCCAGCAGCTGCTTTCAGGGTTCGAACTATGGCTACACCTTC. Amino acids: CASSCFQGSNYGYTF.

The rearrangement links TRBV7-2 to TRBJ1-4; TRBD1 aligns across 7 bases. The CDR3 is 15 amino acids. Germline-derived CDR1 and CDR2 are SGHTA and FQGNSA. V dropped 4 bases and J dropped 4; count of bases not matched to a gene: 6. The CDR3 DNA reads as TGTGCCAGCAGCTCCACGACAGGGATTAATGAAAAACTGTTTTTT. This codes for CASSSTTGINEKLFF.

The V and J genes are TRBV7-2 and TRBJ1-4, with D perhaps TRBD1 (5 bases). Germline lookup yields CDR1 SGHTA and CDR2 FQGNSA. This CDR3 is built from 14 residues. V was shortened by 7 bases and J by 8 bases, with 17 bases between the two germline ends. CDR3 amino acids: CASNLGGGKEKLFF. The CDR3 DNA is TGTGCCAGCAACCTTGGTGGGGGGAAGGAAAAACTGTTTTTT.

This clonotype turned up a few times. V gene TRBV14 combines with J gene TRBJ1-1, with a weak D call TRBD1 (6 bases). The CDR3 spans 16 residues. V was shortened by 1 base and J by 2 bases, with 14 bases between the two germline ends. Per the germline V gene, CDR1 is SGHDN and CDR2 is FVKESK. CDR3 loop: CASSQVTVTGNTEAFF. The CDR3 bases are TGTGCCAGCAGCCAAGTAACCGTGACAGGTAACACTGAAGCTTTCTTT.

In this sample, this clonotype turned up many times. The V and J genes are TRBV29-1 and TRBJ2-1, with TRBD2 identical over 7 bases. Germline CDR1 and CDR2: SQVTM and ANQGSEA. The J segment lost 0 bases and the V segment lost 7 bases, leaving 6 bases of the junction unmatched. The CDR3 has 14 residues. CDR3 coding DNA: TGCAGCGCCGTGGGGGGGAGCTCCTACAATGAGCAGTTCTTC. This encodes CSAVGGSSYNEQFF.

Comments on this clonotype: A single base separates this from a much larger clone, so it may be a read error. Here the CDR3 DNA reads TGTGCCAGCTCGATGGCCTCCCGGGCAAATGAGCAGTACTTC. Residues: CASSMASRANEQYF. The V gene is TRBV12-3 or TRBV12-4, the J gene TRBJ2-7; D is unclear. The CDR3 loop spans 14 amino acids. V lost 8 bases, J lost 7 bases, and 21 bases lay in between.

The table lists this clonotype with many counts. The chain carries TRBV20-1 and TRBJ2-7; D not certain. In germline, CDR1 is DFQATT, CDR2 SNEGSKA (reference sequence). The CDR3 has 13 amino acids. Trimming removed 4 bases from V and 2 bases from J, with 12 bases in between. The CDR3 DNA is TGCAGTGCTACCGCACCCGCCCCCTACGAGCAGTACTTC. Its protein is CSATAPAPYEQYF.

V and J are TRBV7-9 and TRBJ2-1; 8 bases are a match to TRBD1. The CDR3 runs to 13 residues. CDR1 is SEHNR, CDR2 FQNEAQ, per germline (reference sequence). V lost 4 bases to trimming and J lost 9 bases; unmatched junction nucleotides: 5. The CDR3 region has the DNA TGTGCCAGCAGCTCGACAGGGGAAGGTGAGCAGTTCTTC. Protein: CASSSTGEGEQFF.

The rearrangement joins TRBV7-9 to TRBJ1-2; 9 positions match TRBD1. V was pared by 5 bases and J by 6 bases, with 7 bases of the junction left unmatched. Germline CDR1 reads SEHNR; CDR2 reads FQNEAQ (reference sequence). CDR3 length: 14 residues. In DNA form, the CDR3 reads TGTGCCAGCAGCCCGAGGACAGGGGCGAATGGCTACACCTTC. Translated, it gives CASSPRTGANGYTF.

The CDR3 DNA is TGTGCCACCAGCACCTATAGCGGGAGCTTCGTCGATGAGCAGTACTTC. Amino acids: CATSTYSGSFVDEQYF. This chain links TRBV15 with TRBJ2-7, with 9 bases identical to TRBD2. The V and J ends lost 4 bases and 7 bases, in that order; junction bases with no gene match: 14. From germline, CDR1 is LNHNV and CDR2 YYDKDF (reference sequence). The CDR3 length is 16 residues.

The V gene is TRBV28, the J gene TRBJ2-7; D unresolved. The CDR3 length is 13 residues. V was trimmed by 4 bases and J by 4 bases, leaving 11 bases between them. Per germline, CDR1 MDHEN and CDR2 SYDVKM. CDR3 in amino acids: CASSSLRFYEQYF. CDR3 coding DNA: TGTGCCAGCAGTTCCCTGCGATTTTACGAGCAGTACTTC.

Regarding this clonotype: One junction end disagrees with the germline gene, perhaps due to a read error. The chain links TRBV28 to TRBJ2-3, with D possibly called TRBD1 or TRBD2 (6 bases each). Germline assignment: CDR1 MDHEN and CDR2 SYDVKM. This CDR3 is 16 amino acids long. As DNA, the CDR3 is TGTGCCGGCAGTTTACAAGGGGGGAAACGCGCAGATACGCAGTATTTT. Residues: CAGSLQGGKRADTQYF.

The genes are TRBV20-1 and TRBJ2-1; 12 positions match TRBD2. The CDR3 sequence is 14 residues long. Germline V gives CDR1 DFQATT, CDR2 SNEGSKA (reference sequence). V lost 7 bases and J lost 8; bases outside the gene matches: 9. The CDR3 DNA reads TGCAGTGAGGGGTCGGCTAGCGGGGGGGATGAGCAGTTCTTC. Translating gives CSEGSASGGDEQFF.

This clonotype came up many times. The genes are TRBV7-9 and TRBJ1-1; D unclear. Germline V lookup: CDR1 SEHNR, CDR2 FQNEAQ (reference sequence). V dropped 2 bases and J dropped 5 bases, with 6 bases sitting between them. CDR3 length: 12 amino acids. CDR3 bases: TGTGCCAGCAGCTTACCGGGGACTGAAGCTTTCTTT. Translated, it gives CASSLPGTEAFF.

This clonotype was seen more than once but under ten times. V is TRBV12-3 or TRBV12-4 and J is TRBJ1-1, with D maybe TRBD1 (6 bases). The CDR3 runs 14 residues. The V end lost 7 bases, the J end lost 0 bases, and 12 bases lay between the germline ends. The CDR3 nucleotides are TGTGCCAGCACCCGAGACAGGATGAACACTGAAGCTTTCTTT. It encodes CASTRDRMNTEAFF.

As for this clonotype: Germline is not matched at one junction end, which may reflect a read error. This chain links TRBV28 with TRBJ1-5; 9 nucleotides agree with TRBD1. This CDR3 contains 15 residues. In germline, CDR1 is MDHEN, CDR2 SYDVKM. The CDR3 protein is CASRDSDRGLQPRHF. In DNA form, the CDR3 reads TGTGCCAGCAGGGACTCGGACAGGGGACTTCAGCCCCGGCATTTT.

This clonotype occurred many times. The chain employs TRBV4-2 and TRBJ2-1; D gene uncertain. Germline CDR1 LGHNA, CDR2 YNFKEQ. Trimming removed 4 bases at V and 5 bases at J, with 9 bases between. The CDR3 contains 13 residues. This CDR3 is CASSPRLDNEQFF. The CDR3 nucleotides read TGTGCCAGCAGCCCCCGACTCGACAATGAGCAGTTCTTC.